These 31 T cell receptor beta chains were all obtained from the same sample, sequenced in a study of blood T cell repertoires in COVID-19. This table comes from immunoSEQ multiplex PCR, and its TCRdb copy is limited to in-frame clones, with some not included. This sample has 270,000 or so clones, with around 85% found just once. The sequenced sample was peripheral blood. Receptor source: a woman aged 25 to 39 with COVID-19, enrolled during active disease.

The chain carries TRBV7-8 and TRBJ2-7; D is undetermined. Germline loops: CDR1 SGHVS, CDR2 FQNEAQ. Trimming shortened V by 1 base and J by 4 bases, and 5 bases separated the two germline ends. CDR3 length: 12 amino acids. This CDR3 is CASSLVVYEQYF. CDR3 DNA: TGTGCCAGCAGCTTAGTAGTTTACGAGCAGTACTTC.

The chain links TRBV2 to TRBJ1-1; 11 bases align to TRBD1. Trimming took 4 bases from V and 1 from J; bases not matched to a gene: 2. The CDR3 contains 15 residues. Germline assignment: CDR1 SNHLY and CDR2 FYNNEI. CDR3 in DNA: TGTGCCAGCAGTGGGACAGGGGGCGCGAACACTGAAGCTTTCTTT. Amino acid sequence: CASSGTGGANTEAFF. Based on the CDR3 plus reference TRBV2 and TRBJ1-1, the full variable domain is EPEVTQTPSHQVTQMGQEVILRCVPISNHLYFYWYRQILGQKVEFLVSFYNNEISEKSEIFDDQFSVERPDGSNFTLKIRSTKLEDSAMYFCASSGTGGANTEAFFGQGTRLTVV.

The chain employs TRBV2 and TRBJ2-2, with 10 positions matching TRBD2. The CDR3 is made up of 16 amino acids. After removal of 4 bases from V and 6 bases from J, the junction contained 8 bases not matched to a gene. CDR1 and CDR2 from the germline V gene are SNHLY and FYNNEI. Here the CDR3 reads CASSVVLAGFAGELFF. The CDR3 coding sequence is TGTGCCAGCAGTGTGGTACTAGCGGGGTTTGCCGGGGAGCTGTTTTTT.

The sample holds one count of this clone. The V gene is TRBV3-1 (or the pseudogene TRBV3-2), the J gene TRBJ2-1; D unclear. V shed 1 base and J shed 7 bases, with 8 bases lying between them. Germline CDR1 reads LGHDT; CDR2 reads YNNKEL (reference sequence). The CDR3 has 13 residues. The CDR3: CASSQGASNEQFF. Written as DNA, the CDR3 is TGTGCCAGCAGCCAAGGAGCTAGTAATGAGCAGTTCTTC.

The V and J genes are TRBV27 and TRBJ1-2; D is perhaps TRBD1 (6 bases). The CDR3 extends over 14 amino acids. Trimming took off 3 bases at V and 9 bases at J, with 17 bases between the two ends. Germline assignment: CDR1 MNHEY and CDR2 SMNVEV (reference sequence). CDR3 DNA sequence: TGTGCCAGCAGTTTCCTTTCGACAGGTCAGAGCTACACCTTC. Its protein is CASSFLSTGQSYTF.

This clone was seen only once. The chain couples TRBV10-3 to TRBJ2-3, with a weak D call TRBD2 (7 bases). The V gene lost 2 bases and the J gene lost 0 bases, with 12 bases spanning the gap. There are 16 residues in the CDR3. CDR1 and CDR2 (germline): ENHRY, SYGVKD. The DNA for the CDR3 is TGTGCCATCAGTGAGCGCGCGGGGGCTAGCACAGATACGCAGTATTTT. As protein: CAISERAGASTDTQYF.

This clone was seen more than once but under ten times. V usage is TRBV19 and J usage is TRBJ1-2; 10 nucleotides agree with TRBD1. Looked up from germline, CDR1 is LNHDA and CDR2 is SQIVND (reference sequence). This CDR3 region has 13 residues. Losses at the gene ends were 6 bases for V and 8 bases for J; bases not matched to a gene: 6. The CDR3 region is CASSGTGEGGYTF. The CDR3 bases are TGTGCCAGTAGCGGGACAGGGGAAGGAGGCTACACCTTC.

This rearrangement joins TRBV7-2 to TRBJ2-7; D unclear. V was clipped by 5 bases and J by 0 bases, with 11 bases between them. CDR1 is SGHTA and CDR2 is FQGNSA in the germline V gene. This CDR3 has 14 residues. This CDR3 is CASSLPPFSYEQYF. CDR3 sequence (DNA): TGTGCCAGCAGCCTCCCCCCCTTCTCCTACGAGCAGTACTTC.

The count of this clone is one. This chain links TRBV29-1 with TRBJ2-7, with 7 bases lining up with TRBD2. The length of the CDR3 is 12 residues. V shed 4 bases, J shed 4 bases, and the junction held 4 bases outside the gene matches. CDR1 and CDR2 (germline): SQVTM, ANQGSEA. CDR3 bases: TGCAGCGTTGGAGGGGAGGGATACGAGCAGTACTTC. Protein product: CSVGGEGYEQYF.

CDR3 coding DNA: TGTGCCAGCAGCCCTAGCGGAATCTCCTCCTACGAGCAGTACTTC. This encodes CASSPSGISSYEQYF. The chain recombines TRBV7-9 with TRBJ2-7, with 7 bases identical to TRBD2. Trimming removed 5 bases from V and 0 bases from J; junction bases left unmatched: 7. The CDR3 sequence is 15 residues long. The V gene's germline CDR1 is SEHNR and CDR2 FQNEAQ (reference sequence).

This chain joins TRBV7-8 and TRBJ1-5, with TRBD1 identical over 9 bases. Unmatched junction bases numbered 0, after V lost 5 bases and J lost 7 bases. In germline, CDR1 is SGHVS, CDR2 FQNEAQ. This CDR3 has 12 amino acids. CDR3 region: CASSTGGQPQHF. CDR3 sequence (DNA): TGTGCCAGCAGCACAGGGGGCCAGCCCCAGCATTTT.

J is TRBJ1-2 and V is TRBV6-6, with D possibly TRBD1 on 6 matching bases. The CDR3 loop spans 13 amino acids. V gave up 5 bases and J gave up 5 bases, with 12 bases separating them. CDR1 and CDR2 from the germline V gene are MNHNY and SVGAGI (reference sequence). The chain's CDR3 is CASSVRTEYGYTF. CDR3 in DNA: TGTGCCAGCAGTGTAAGGACAGAATATGGCTACACCTTC.

The chain recombines TRBV14 with TRBJ1-1; D is unresolved. CDR1 SGHDN and CDR2 FVKESK come from the germline V gene. V was trimmed by 1 base and J by 6 bases, leaving 9 bases between them. The CDR3 is made up of 13 amino acids. CDR3 sequence reads: CASSQGGAAEAFF. CDR3 nucleotide sequence: TGTGCCAGCAGCCAAGGAGGAGCAGCTGAAGCTTTCTTT.

The chain couples TRBV10-3 to TRBJ1-5; 9 bases are shared with TRBD1. V dropped 11 bases and J dropped 7; count of bases not matched to a gene: 15. There are 15 residues in the CDR3. Germline lookup yields CDR1 ENHRY and CDR2 SYGVKD. CDR3 DNA sequence: TGTGCCTCAGACGAGGGACAGGGAGGAGGACAGCCCCAGCATTTT. The encoded protein is CASDEGQGGGQPQHF.

The chain combines TRBV5-1 with TRBJ2-7; TRBD1 agrees at 9 bases. In germline, CDR1 is SGHRS, CDR2 YFSETQ. This CDR3 comprises 15 residues. V lost 3 bases and J lost 1; bases outside the gene matches: 5. The CDR3 reads CASSSPTGGSYEQYF. The CDR3 bases are TGCGCCAGCAGCTCCCCGACAGGGGGTTCCTACGAGCAGTACTTC.

The gene calls are TRBV5-1 and TRBJ2-3, with 9 bases lining up with TRBD2. CDR1 is SGHRS, CDR2 YFSETQ, per germline. V was pared by 5 bases and J by 6 bases, with 19 bases of the junction left unmatched. CDR3 length: 18 amino acids. The CDR3 protein is CASRTTRGSGGPGDTQYF. The CDR3 DNA reads TGCGCCAGCAGAACGACTCGAGGCAGCGGGGGGCCCGGGGATACGCAGTATTTT.

The CDR3 region has the DNA TGTGCCAGCAGCTTGCGGGGGGCTGGGGGCTACACCTTC. It codes for CASSLRGAGGYTF. The V call is TRBV5-4, the J call TRBJ1-2, with D possibly matching TRBD1 (6 bases). Trimming removed 1 base from V and 8 bases from J, with 12 bases in between. Germline V CDR1 and CDR2: SGHNT, YYREEE (reference sequence). CDR3 size: 13 residues.

In DNA form, the CDR3 reads TGTGCCAGCAGCTCGGGGACAGTGGTTAATGAAAAACTGTTTTTT. Protein product: CASSSGTVVNEKLFF. V usage is TRBV5-6 and J usage is TRBJ1-4; 7 bases are shared with TRBD1. The germline V gene has CDR1 SGHDT and CDR2 YYEEEE. This CDR3 region has 15 residues. J was trimmed by 4 bases and V by 3 bases; bases with no gene match: 6.

The gene calls are TRBV2 and TRBJ2-7; TRBD1 aligns across 7 bases. The CDR3 covers 15 residues. From germline, CDR1 is SNHLY and CDR2 FYNNEI. The junction had 6 bases not matched to a gene; V was cut back by 0 bases and J by 4 bases. In DNA, the CDR3 is TGTGCCAGCAGTGAAGCGCAGGGACAGAGATACGAGCAGTACTTC. The encoded protein is CASSEAQGQRYEQYF.

The rearrangement joins TRBV18 to TRBJ2-2; no clear D. The CDR3 totals 15 residues. Trimming shortened V by 3 bases and J by 5 bases, and 13 bases separated the two germline ends. The germline gives CDR1 KGHSH, CDR2 LQKENI. In DNA, the CDR3 is TGTGCCAGCTCACCGACGGCTTCGAGGACCGGGGAGCTGTTTTTT. It codes for CASSPTASRTGELFF.

The rearrangement joins TRBV4-1 to TRBJ2-2; the match to TRBD2 covers 10 bases. CDR1 and CDR2 from the germline V gene are MGHRA and YSYEKL. Trimming cost V 2 bases and J 6 bases; bases outside gene matches: 3. This CDR3 comprises 15 residues. The chain's CDR3 is CASSQTAGGPGELFF. CDR3 bases: TGCGCCAGCAGCCAAACAGCGGGGGGGCCCGGGGAGCTGTTTTTT.

CDR3 sequence: CASWAGQTNTGELFF. The CDR3 nucleotides are TGTGCCAGCTGGGCAGGACAGACTAACACCGGGGAGCTGTTTTTT. J is TRBJ2-2 and V is TRBV6-5; D perhaps matches TRBD1 (6 bases). The ends were cut back, 8 bases at V and 2 bases at J, with 15 bases in the middle. The CDR3 loop spans 15 amino acids. CDR1 is MNHEY and CDR2 is SVGAGI in the germline V gene.

This chain uses TRBV5-6 with TRBJ1-5; D remains unclear. V was shortened by 4 bases and J by 5 bases, with 10 bases between the two germline ends. From germline, CDR1 is SGHDT and CDR2 YYEEEE. The CDR3 is made up of 13 amino acids. This CDR3 reads CASSIGDYQPQHF. CDR3 sequence (DNA): TGTGCCAGCAGCATCGGGGATTATCAGCCCCAGCATTTT.

The chain employs TRBV19 and TRBJ1-1; 11 bases map to TRBD1. This CDR3 region has 17 residues. Germline CDR1 is LNHDA and CDR2 is SQIVND (reference sequence). Unmatched junction bases numbered 18, after V lost 10 bases and J lost 5 bases. CDR3 amino acids: CATNLRDRGSGRTEAFF. CDR3 DNA: TGTGCCACGAACTTACGGGACAGGGGGTCCGGTCGAACTGAAGCTTTCTTT.

Notes on this clone: This sample also contains other DNA sequences that code for the same CDR3. The genes are TRBV12-3 or TRBV12-4 and TRBJ1-1; 10 positions agree with TRBD1. This CDR3 has 13 amino acids. V trimming: 6 bases; J trimming: 5 bases; junction bases outside the gene matches: 3. CDR3 sequence reads: CASSRTGGTEAFF. CDR3 in DNA: TGTGCCAGCAGCCGGACAGGGGGGACTGAAGCTTTCTTT.

The V call is TRBV11-2, the J call TRBJ2-7, with TRBD1 identical over 8 bases. The CDR3 consists of 15 residues. Germline V CDR1 and CDR2: SGHAT, FQNNGV. V dropped 2 bases and J dropped 5; count of bases not matched to a gene: 8. The CDR3 spells CASSLLGQGRNEQYF. As DNA, the CDR3 is TGTGCCAGCAGCTTATTAGGACAGGGTCGGAACGAGCAGTACTTC.

The chain has TRBV11-1 and TRBJ2-7; D uncertain. Germline V lookup: CDR1 SGHAT, CDR2 FQDESV (reference sequence). The V end was cut by 1 base, the J end by 0 bases, with 7 bases between. This CDR3 has 14 amino acids. CDR3 bases: TGTGCCAGCAGCTTAGAGCCCCTCTCCTACGAGCAGTACTTC. Residues: CASSLEPLSYEQYF.

In its sample, this clone was seen once. As DNA, the CDR3 is TGTGCCAGCTCACGGGTTGGAGTAGATACGCAGTATTTT. Encoded protein: CASSRVGVDTQYF. J is TRBJ2-3 and V is TRBV18; D gene unclear. Germline V gene sequence: CDR1 KGHSH, CDR2 LQKENI. Trimming pared 4 bases from V and 5 bases from J, leaving 10 bases between. The CDR3 consists of 13 residues.

The V and J genes are TRBV11-2 and TRBJ1-3; possible D gene TRBD1, 5 bases. The CDR3 has 14 amino acids. Germline V lookup: CDR1 SGHAT, CDR2 FQNNGV. Trimming stripped 5 bases from V and 6 bases from J, with 14 bases between. CDR3 region: CASSPGTRLNTIYF. For the CDR3, the DNA is TGTGCCAGCAGCCCCGGGACTCGGCTAAACACCATATATTTT.

The rearrangement joins TRBV6-4 to TRBJ1-2, with 8 nucleotides matching TRBD1. Germline trimming cut 4 bases from V and 3 bases from J; bases unmatched to any gene: 7. The CDR3 runs 15 residues. From germline, CDR1 is MRHNA and CDR2 SNTAGT. The CDR3 protein is CASSVQGAGDYGYTF. Written as DNA, the CDR3 is TGTGCCAGCAGTGTTCAGGGGGCCGGTGACTATGGCTACACCTTC.

This chain joins TRBV9 and TRBJ1-1; D is perhaps TRBD1 (6 bases). The CDR3 is 14 residues long. Per germline, CDR1 SGDLS and CDR2 YYNGEE. Trimming removed 3 bases from V and 1 base from J, with 10 bases in between. CDR3 protein: CASSASTGNTEAFF. As DNA, the CDR3 is TGTGCCAGCAGCGCCTCGACAGGGAACACTGAAGCTTTCTTT.